This T cell receptor beta chain comes out of a study of T-cell memory formation after mild COVID-19. This clonotype was seen a few times. Each CDR3 protein gets one entry after TCRdb re-called the 5' RACE reads with MiXCR. The sample includes about 300,000 distinct CDR3 sequences, just under 20% of them seen just once. The CDR3 covers 14 residues. Germline assignment: CDR1 DFQATT and CDR2 SNEGSKA (reference sequence). Trimming removed 0 bases from V and 0 bases from J, with 9 bases in between. This TCR came from a man aged 18 to 35 who had mild COVID-19 (a few samples of this study predate the infection). Cell type and time point are not known. The material sequenced was PBMCs or a T cell subset sorted from them (not recorded which). The J gene is TRBJ2-7, the V gene TRBV20-1; D gene ambiguous. CDR3 sequence reads: CSARDKYISYEQYV. Here the CDR3 DNA reads TGCAGTGCTAGAGATAAATACATCTCCTACGAGCAGTACGTC.